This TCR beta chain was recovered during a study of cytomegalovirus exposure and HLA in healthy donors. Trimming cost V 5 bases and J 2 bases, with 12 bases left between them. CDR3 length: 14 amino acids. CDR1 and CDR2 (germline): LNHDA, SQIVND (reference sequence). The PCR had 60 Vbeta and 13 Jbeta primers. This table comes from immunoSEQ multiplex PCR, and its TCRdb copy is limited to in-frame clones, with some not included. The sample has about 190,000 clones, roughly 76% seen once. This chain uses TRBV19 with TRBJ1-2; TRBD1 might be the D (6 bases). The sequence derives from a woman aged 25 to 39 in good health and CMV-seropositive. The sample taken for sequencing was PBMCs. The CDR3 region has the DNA TGTGCCAGTAGTTTCTACCAGGGGAACTATGGCTACACCTTC. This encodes CASSFYQGNYGYTF.